One sample yielded the 14 T cell receptor beta chains listed below, sequenced in a study of CD8 T cells in ankylosing spondylitis. TCRdb reanalysed the 5' RACE reads using MiXCR and keeps one entry per CDR3 protein. The sample has a few hundred thousand distinct CDR3 sequences; 15% to 20% are singletons. Specimen: blood, either unsorted or a sorted T cell fraction (not recorded which). These receptors were collected from a male donor with ankylosing spondylitis or in good health (not recorded which).

This chain links TRBV4-3 with TRBJ1-1, with a weak D call TRBD1 (5 bases). Germline CDR1 is LGHNA and CDR2 is YSLEER. CDR3 length: 16 amino acids. The germline V and J ends were trimmed by 4 bases and 5 bases, with 20 bases remaining between them. CDR3 bases: TGCGCCAGCAGCCCAGCCTTTGGGGAGTGGGGGACTGAAGCTTTCTTT. This codes for CASSPAFGEWGTEAFF.

This clonotype was counted at least ten times. V is TRBV29-1 and J is TRBJ2-1; D unresolved. V was clipped by 6 bases and J by 8 bases, with 14 bases between them. The CDR3 is 12 residues long. The germline gives CDR1 SQVTM, CDR2 ANQGSEA. CDR3 sequence (DNA): TGCAGCGTAAACGCCCGGTCCTATGAGCAGTTCTTC. The encoded protein is CSVNARSYEQFF.

In nucleotides, the CDR3 is TGCAGTGCCGCGGGACTAGCGGGAGGGACCCAGTACTTC. It yields the protein CSAAGLAGGTQYF. The chain joins TRBV20-1 to TRBJ2-5; 15 bases align to TRBD2. The CDR3 is made up of 13 amino acids. V dropped 6 bases and J dropped 7; count of bases not matched to a gene: 3. Germline CDR1 is DFQATT and CDR2 is SNEGSKA (reference sequence).

This clonotype has ten or more counts. The V gene is TRBV4-3, the J gene TRBJ2-5, with D perhaps TRBD1 or TRBD2 (5 bases each). CDR1 is LGHNA, CDR2 YSLEER, per germline. The V end lost 0 bases, the J end lost 2 bases, and 13 bases lay between the germline ends. The CDR3 is 16 residues long. In DNA, the CDR3 is TGCGCCAGCAGCCAAGATGCCTCTGGGGGTCAAGAGACCCAGTACTTC. This encodes CASSQDASGGQETQYF.

This clonotype was observed many times. The chain carries TRBV29-1 and TRBJ2-1; D perhaps matches TRBD2 (5 bases). Germline CDR1 and CDR2: SQVTM and ANQGSEA. The CDR3 runs to 10 residues. V was pared by 7 bases and J by 8 bases, with 9 bases between. DNA for the CDR3: TGCAGCGCCCTCGGGGATGAGCAGTTCTTC. Its protein is CSALGDEQFF.

This chain connects TRBV7-2 to TRBJ2-7; D possibly corresponds to TRBD2 (5 bases). Trimming removed 3 bases from V and 3 bases from J, with 12 bases in between. The CDR3 loop spans 14 amino acids. CDR1 and CDR2 from the germline V gene are SGHTA and FQGNSA. The CDR3 nucleotides read TGTGCCAGCAGCTTCTCGGACGGGGACTACGAGCAGTACTTC. Its translation is CASSFSDGDYEQYF.

The chain recombines TRBV27 with TRBJ2-7; 13 positions match TRBD2. Germline V gives CDR1 MNHEY, CDR2 SMNVEV (reference sequence). The J segment lost 5 bases and the V segment lost 3 bases, leaving 13 bases of the junction unmatched. The CDR3 consists of 18 residues. In nucleotides, the CDR3 is TGTGCCAGCAGTTTGTCCGGGACTAGCGGGACCATGCGGAACGAGCAGTACTTC. Translated, it gives CASSLSGTSGTMRNEQYF.

This clonotype was detected ten times or more. The chain carries TRBV29-1 and TRBJ2-5; possible D gene TRBD2, 5 bases. Trimming removed 6 bases from V and 7 bases from J, with 9 bases in between. Germline V gene data show CDR1 as SQVTM and CDR2 as ANQGSEA. This CDR3 comprises 10 residues. For the CDR3, the DNA is TGCAGCGTGGAGGCGGGGACCCAGTACTTC. Its protein product is CSVEAGTQYF.

The V gene is TRBV6-2 or TRBV6-3, the J gene TRBJ2-3; possible D gene TRBD2, 5 bases. The CDR3 is 17 residues long. The germline V and J ends were trimmed by 0 bases and 0 bases, with 13 bases remaining between them. The germline V gene has CDR1 MNHEY and CDR2 SVGEGT. CDR3 protein: CASSYSNSEASTDTQYF. CDR3 coding DNA: TGTGCCAGCAGTTACTCGAATAGCGAAGCTAGCACAGATACGCAGTATTTT.

This clonotype was seen a handful of times. CDR3 DNA sequence: TGTGCCACCAGCAAATTGACAGGGACCAACTATGGCTACACCTTC. Its translation: CATSKLTGTNYGYTF. The gene calls are TRBV15 and TRBJ1-2, with 7 bases lining up with TRBD1. CDR3 size: 15 residues. Germline assignment: CDR1 LNHNV and CDR2 YYDKDF (reference sequence). The V and J ends lost 4 bases and 2 bases, in that order; junction bases with no gene match: 7.

In this sample, this clonotype turned up once. The chain is built from TRBV15 and TRBJ2-1, with D perhaps assigned TRBD1 or TRBD2 (5 bases each). Trimming removed 2 bases at V and 0 bases at J, with 11 bases between. The CDR3 is 16 residues long. Germline CDR1 reads LNHNV; CDR2 reads YYDKDF (reference sequence). The chain's CDR3 is CATSRWDQSSYNEQFF. In DNA, the CDR3 is TGTGCCACCAGCAGATGGGACCAAAGCTCCTACAATGAGCAGTTCTTC. Variable domain in full (rest from reference TRBV15 and TRBJ2-1): DAMVIQNPRYQVTQFGKPVTLSCSQTLNHNVMYWYQQKSSQAPKLLFHYYDKDFNNEADTPDNFQSRRPNTSFCFLDIRSPGLGDTAMYLCATSRWDQSSYNEQFFGPGTRLTVL.

This clonotype appeared many times. This chain uses TRBV12-3 or TRBV12-4 with TRBJ1-2, with 12 bases lining up with TRBD1. V dropped 5 bases and J dropped 4; count of bases not matched to a gene: 5. The CDR3 runs 15 residues. CDR3 DNA: TGTGCCAGCAGTCCCGGGACAGGGGGCGGCTATGGCTACACCTTC. Residues: CASSPGTGGGYGYTF.

This rearrangement joins TRBV6-6 to TRBJ2-7, with no clear D. The CDR3 is 13 amino acids. The germline V gene has CDR1 MNHNY and CDR2 SVGAGI (reference sequence). V lost 6 bases to trimming and J lost 4 bases, with 13 bases between them. As DNA, the CDR3 is TGTGCCAGCAGCTCCTCGGTCGGGTACGAGCAGTACTTC. It codes for CASSSSVGYEQYF.

This clonotype was seen a handful of times. The J gene is TRBJ2-2, the V gene TRBV5-1, with TRBD2 identical over 11 bases. V shed 1 base, J shed 0 bases, and the junction held 11 bases outside the gene matches. Germline loops: CDR1 SGHRS, CDR2 YFSETQ. The CDR3 covers 20 residues. CDR3 protein: CASSLSGKLAGGPNTGELFF. In nucleotides, the CDR3 is TGCGCCAGCAGCTTGTCTGGTAAGCTAGCGGGAGGACCGAACACCGGGGAGCTGTTTTTT.